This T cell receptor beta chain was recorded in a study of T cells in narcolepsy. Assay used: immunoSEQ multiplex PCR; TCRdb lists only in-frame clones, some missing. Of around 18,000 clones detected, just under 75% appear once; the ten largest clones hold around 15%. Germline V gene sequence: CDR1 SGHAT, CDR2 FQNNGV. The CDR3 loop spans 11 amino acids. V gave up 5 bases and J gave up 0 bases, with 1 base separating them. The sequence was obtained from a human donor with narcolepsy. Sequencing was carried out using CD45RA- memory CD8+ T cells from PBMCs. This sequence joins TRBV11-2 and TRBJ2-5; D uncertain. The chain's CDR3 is CASSDQETQYF. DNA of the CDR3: TGTGCCAGCAGCGACCAAGAGACCCAGTACTTC.